The rows below give T cell receptor beta chains drawn from one sample of a study of shared clonotypes between healthy human individuals. This table comes from immunoSEQ multiplex PCR, and its TCRdb copy is limited to in-frame clones, with some not included. The sample contains 900,000 to 1,200,000 clones, around 82% of which appear only once. Sequencing input: memory CD4+ T cells from PBMCs. These receptor sequences come from a man aged 18 to 30 in good health. Some clones in this sample may be carry-over from other donors' samples. Each CDR3 is given without its conserved first and last residue. D genes are given only for firm matches. The size of a clone is reported for some rows only, either as once, few or many, or as a class for expanded clones.

V gene: TRBV30; J gene: TRBJ1-5; D gene: TRBD1; clone size: few; CDR3 protein: AWSKGQGYQPQH
V gene: TRBV10-3; J gene: TRBJ2-1; D gene: TRBD2; clone size: -; CDR3 protein: AISESGVGGPLNEQF
V gene: TRBV6-1; J gene: TRBJ2-1; D gene: TRBD2; clone size: -; CDR3 protein: ASTPGLAFNEQF
V gene: TRBV27; J gene: TRBJ2-4; D gene: TRBD1; clone size: -; CDR3 protein: ASSSVWTGFDKNIQY
V gene: TRBV18; J gene: TRBJ2-1; D gene: -; clone size: once; CDR3 protein: ASSLENEQF
V gene: TRBV6-1; J gene: TRBJ2-7; D gene: TRBD1; clone size: -; CDR3 protein: ASSRGQAYEQY
V gene: TRBV4-2; J gene: TRBJ2-1; D gene: TRBD1; clone size: -; CDR3 protein: ASSQSGTGLEQF
V gene: TRBV5-6; J gene: -; D gene: TRBD2; clone size: -; CDR3 protein: ASSTTPSGSREQY
V gene: TRBV28; J gene: TRBJ2-7; D gene: -; clone size: -; CDR3 protein: ASSFGGIHEQY
V gene: TRBV7-9; J gene: TRBJ1-1; D gene: -; clone size: few; CDR3 protein: AITPRAWDTEAF
V gene: TRBV6-6; J gene: TRBJ2-6; D gene: TRBD2; clone size: -; CDR3 protein: ASSRTGGGANVLT
V gene: TRBV6-1; J gene: TRBJ2-7; D gene: -; clone size: -; CDR3 protein: ASSPGPSYEQY
V gene: TRBV28; J gene: TRBJ2-5; D gene: -; clone size: -; CDR3 protein: ASRHQQETQY
V gene: TRBV9; J gene: TRBJ2-7; D gene: -; clone size: -; CDR3 protein: ASSVGSGRIPYEQY
V gene: TRBV27; J gene: TRBJ1-1; D gene: TRBD1; clone size: -; CDR3 protein: ASSPLGQGRTEAF
V gene: TRBV29-1; J gene: TRBJ2-3; D gene: -; clone size: -; CDR3 protein: SVDPGQDTQY
V gene: TRBV28; J gene: TRBJ1-4; D gene: -; clone size: -; CDR3 protein: ASSPTQAHNEKLF
V gene: TRBV9; J gene: TRBJ2-2; D gene: -; clone size: -; CDR3 protein: ASSVVAGGYTGELF
V gene: TRBV5-1; J gene: TRBJ2-7; D gene: TRBD1; clone size: -; CDR3 protein: ASSSTGTGVQY
V gene: TRBV5-1; J gene: TRBJ1-1; D gene: -; clone size: -; CDR3 protein: ASRSNTEAF
V gene: TRBV5-1; J gene: TRBJ1-1; D gene: -; clone size: -; CDR3 protein: ASSFAANTEAF
V gene: TRBV7-9; J gene: TRBJ2-7; D gene: TRBD2; clone size: once; CDR3 protein: ASSLTSGDPNEQY
V gene: TRBV11-2; J gene: TRBJ2-5; D gene: TRBD2; clone size: few; CDR3 protein: ASSLGLAGGKETQY
V gene: TRBV4-1; J gene: TRBJ2-1; D gene: -; clone size: -; CDR3 protein: ASRGTPESGEQF
V gene: TRBV29-1; J gene: TRBJ1-2; D gene: -; clone size: -; CDR3 protein: SVEGNYGYT
V gene: TRBV5-1; J gene: TRBJ2-1; D gene: TRBD1; clone size: -; CDR3 protein: ASSLRQGSSYNEQF
V gene: TRBV9; J gene: TRBJ2-5; D gene: TRBD2; clone size: -; CDR3 protein: ASSGTSGAQETQY
V gene: TRBV4-1; J gene: TRBJ1-2; D gene: TRBD1; clone size: -; CDR3 protein: ASSQEAGTGYGYT
V gene: TRBV29-1; J gene: TRBJ2-3; D gene: -; clone size: -; CDR3 protein: SARDGGTDTQY
V gene: TRBV16; J gene: TRBJ1-1; D gene: TRBD1; clone size: few; CDR3 protein: ASSLDGTGYTEAF
V gene: TRBV7-3; J gene: TRBJ2-1; D gene: TRBD2; clone size: -; CDR3 protein: ASSLSSGSKNEQF
V gene: TRBV13; J gene: TRBJ2-1; D gene: -; clone size: once; CDR3 protein: ASSWVVGFGDLHNEQF
V gene: TRBV28; J gene: TRBJ1-2; D gene: TRBD1; clone size: -; CDR3 protein: ASSPRGQGDYGYT
V gene: TRBV28; J gene: TRBJ2-7; D gene: TRBD2; clone size: -; CDR3 protein: STAGAYEQY
V gene: TRBV28; J gene: TRBJ1-2; D gene: -; clone size: -; CDR3 protein: ASSSPGTNYGYT
V gene: TRBV6-1; J gene: TRBJ2-3; D gene: TRBD2; clone size: -; CDR3 protein: ASSEQAGVTQY
V gene: TRBV2; J gene: TRBJ1-2; D gene: TRBD1; clone size: -; CDR3 protein: ASSTGAGGYT
V gene: TRBV5-1; J gene: TRBJ2-5; D gene: TRBD1; clone size: -; CDR3 protein: ASSTGTGTETQY
V gene: TRBV6-1; J gene: TRBJ1-1; D gene: -; clone size: few; CDR3 protein: ASSGQPVGVLNTEAF
V gene: TRBV6-5; J gene: TRBJ1-2; D gene: -; clone size: -; CDR3 protein: ASRESGGFYGYT
V gene: TRBV4-3; J gene: TRBJ1-2; D gene: TRBD1; clone size: -; CDR3 protein: ASSQDYSAGGGYGYT
V gene: TRBV28; J gene: TRBJ1-4; D gene: -; clone size: -; CDR3 protein: ASTRVGVGEKLF
V gene: TRBV6-1; J gene: TRBJ2-2; D gene: -; clone size: -; CDR3 protein: ASRDTNTGELF
V gene: TRBV10-3; J gene: TRBJ2-2; D gene: TRBD1; clone size: once; CDR3 protein: AIRGTGGHGELF
V gene: TRBV28; J gene: TRBJ1-4; D gene: -; clone size: -; CDR3 protein: ASRQTTAVGNF
V gene: TRBV14; J gene: TRBJ2-5; D gene: -; clone size: -; CDR3 protein: ASSLVGSGTQY
V gene: TRBV30; J gene: TRBJ1-1; D gene: -; clone size: -; CDR3 protein: AWSMIGSTEAF
V gene: TRBV18; J gene: TRBJ2-2; D gene: -; clone size: -; CDR3 protein: ASSPEVDGELF
V gene: TRBV15; J gene: TRBJ1-3; D gene: TRBD1; clone size: -; CDR3 protein: ATAGTVRNTIY
V gene: TRBV11-3; J gene: TRBJ2-5; D gene: TRBD2; clone size: -; CDR3 protein: ASSLGGGARDETQY
V gene: TRBV28; J gene: TRBJ2-3; D gene: -; clone size: -; CDR3 protein: ASSTYGASSTDTQY
V gene: TRBV5-1; J gene: TRBJ2-1; D gene: TRBD2; clone size: -; CDR3 protein: ASSSGQWTSGLFSKEYNEQF